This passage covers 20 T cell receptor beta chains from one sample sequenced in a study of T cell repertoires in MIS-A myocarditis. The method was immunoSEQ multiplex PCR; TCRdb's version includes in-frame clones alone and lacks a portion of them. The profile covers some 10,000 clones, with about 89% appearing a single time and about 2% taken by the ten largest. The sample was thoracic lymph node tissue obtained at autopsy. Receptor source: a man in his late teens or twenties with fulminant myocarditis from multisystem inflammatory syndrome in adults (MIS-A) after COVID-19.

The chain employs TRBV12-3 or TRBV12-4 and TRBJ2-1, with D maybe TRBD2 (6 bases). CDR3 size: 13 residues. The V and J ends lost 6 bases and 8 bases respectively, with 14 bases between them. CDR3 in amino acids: CASSTLLADEQFF. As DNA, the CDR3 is TGTGCCAGCAGCACCCTACTAGCCGATGAGCAGTTCTTC.

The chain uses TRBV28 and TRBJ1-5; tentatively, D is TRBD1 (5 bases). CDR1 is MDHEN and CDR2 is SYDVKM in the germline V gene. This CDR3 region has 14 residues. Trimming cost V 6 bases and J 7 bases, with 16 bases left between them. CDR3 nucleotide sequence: TGTGCCAGCAGCCCGGTCGGGGGGGGGCAGCCCCAGCATTTT. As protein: CASSPVGGGQPQHF.

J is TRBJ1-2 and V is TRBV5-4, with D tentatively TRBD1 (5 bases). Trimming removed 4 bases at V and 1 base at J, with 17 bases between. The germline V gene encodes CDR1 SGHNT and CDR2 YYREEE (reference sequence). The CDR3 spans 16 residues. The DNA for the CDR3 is TGTGCCAGCAGCGGGGGATCGCTCAAGGGTAACTATGGCTACACCTTC. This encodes CASSGGSLKGNYGYTF.

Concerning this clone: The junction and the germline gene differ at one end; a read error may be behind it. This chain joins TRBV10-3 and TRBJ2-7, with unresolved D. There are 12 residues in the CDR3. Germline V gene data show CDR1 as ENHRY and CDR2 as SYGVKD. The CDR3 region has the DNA TGTGTCATCAGTGCAGTCTCCTACGAGCAGTACTTC. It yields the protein CVISAVSYEQYF.

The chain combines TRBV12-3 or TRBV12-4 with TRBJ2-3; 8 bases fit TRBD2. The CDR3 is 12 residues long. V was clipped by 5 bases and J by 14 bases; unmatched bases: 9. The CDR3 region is CASSRHTGGRYF. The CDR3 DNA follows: TGTGCCAGCAGTCGCCACACGGGGGGGAGGTATTTT.

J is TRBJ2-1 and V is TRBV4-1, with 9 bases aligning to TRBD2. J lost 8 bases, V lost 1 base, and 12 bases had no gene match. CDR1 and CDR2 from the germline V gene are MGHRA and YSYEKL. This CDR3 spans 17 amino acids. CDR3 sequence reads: CASSQVRAGGPADEQFF. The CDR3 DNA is TGCGCCAGCAGCCAAGTTCGGGCGGGAGGGCCGGCAGATGAGCAGTTCTTC.

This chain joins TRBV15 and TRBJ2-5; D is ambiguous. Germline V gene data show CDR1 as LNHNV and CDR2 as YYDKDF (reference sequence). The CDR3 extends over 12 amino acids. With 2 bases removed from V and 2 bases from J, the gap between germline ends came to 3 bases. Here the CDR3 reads CATSRYQETQYF. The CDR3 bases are TGTGCCACCAGCAGATATCAAGAGACCCAGTACTTC.

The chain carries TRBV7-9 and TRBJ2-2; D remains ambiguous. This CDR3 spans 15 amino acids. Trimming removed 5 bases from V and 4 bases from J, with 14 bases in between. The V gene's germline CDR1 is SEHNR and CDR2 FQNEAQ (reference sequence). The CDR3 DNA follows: TGTGCCAGCAGCGCACCGTCAAGAGGCACCGGGGAGCTGTTTTTT. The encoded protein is CASSAPSRGTGELFF.

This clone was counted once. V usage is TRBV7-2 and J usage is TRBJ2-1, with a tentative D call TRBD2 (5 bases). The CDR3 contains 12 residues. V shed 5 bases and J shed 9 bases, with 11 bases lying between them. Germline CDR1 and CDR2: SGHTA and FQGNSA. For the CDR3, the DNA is TGTGCCAGCAGCCTAACTAGAGCTGAGCAGTTCTTC. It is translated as CASSLTRAEQFF.

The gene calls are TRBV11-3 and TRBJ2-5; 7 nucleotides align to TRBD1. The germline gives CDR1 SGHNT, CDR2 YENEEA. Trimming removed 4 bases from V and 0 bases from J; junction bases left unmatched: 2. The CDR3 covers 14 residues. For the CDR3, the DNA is TGTGCCAGCAGCTCGGGACAGAACCAAGAGACCCAGTACTTC. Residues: CASSSGQNQETQYF.

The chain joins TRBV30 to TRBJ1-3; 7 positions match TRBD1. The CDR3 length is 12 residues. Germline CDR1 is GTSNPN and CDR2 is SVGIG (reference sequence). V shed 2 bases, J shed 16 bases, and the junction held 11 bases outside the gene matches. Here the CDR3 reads CAWSKTGTVSYF. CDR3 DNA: TGTGCCTGGAGTAAGACCGGGACAGTATCGTATTTT. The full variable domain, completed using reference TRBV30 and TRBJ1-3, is SQTIHQWPATLVQPVGSPLSLECTVEGTSNPNLYWYRQAAGRGLQLLFYSVGIGQISSEVPQNLSASRPQDRQFILSSKKLLLSDSGFYLCAWSKTGTVSYFGEGSWLTVV.

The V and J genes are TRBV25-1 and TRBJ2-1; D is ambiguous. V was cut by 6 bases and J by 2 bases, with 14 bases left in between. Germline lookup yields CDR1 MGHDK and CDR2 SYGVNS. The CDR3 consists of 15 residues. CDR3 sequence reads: CASSRASIPYNEQFF. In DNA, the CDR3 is TGTGCCAGCAGCCGGGCTAGTATTCCCTACAATGAGCAGTTCTTC.

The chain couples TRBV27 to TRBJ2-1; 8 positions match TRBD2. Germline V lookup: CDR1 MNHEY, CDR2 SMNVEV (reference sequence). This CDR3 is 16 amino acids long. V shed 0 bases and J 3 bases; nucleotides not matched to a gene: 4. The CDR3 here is CASSLSVGLDYNEQFF. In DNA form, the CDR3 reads TGTGCCAGCAGTTTATCAGTGGGACTAGACTACAATGAGCAGTTCTTC.

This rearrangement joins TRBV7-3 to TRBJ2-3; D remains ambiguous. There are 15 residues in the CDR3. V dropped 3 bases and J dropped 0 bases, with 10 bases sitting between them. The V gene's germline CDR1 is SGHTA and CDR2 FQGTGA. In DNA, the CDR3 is TGTGCCAGCAGCTTTTTCGCAACTAGCACAGATACGCAGTATTTT. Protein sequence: CASSFFATSTDTQYF.

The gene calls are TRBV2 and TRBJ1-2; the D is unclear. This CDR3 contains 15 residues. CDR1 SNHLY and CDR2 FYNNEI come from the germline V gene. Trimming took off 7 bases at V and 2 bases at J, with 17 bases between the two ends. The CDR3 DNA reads TGTGCCAGCATGAACTTGGCCAGCCCAAACTATGGCTACACCTTC. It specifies CASMNLASPNYGYTF.

The CDR3 loop reads CASSVTDTQYF. CDR3 in DNA: TGTGCCAGCAGTGTCACAGATACGCAGTATTTT. The V and J genes are TRBV2 and TRBJ2-3, with no clear D. Trimming removed 4 bases from V and 2 bases from J, with 1 base in between. The length of the CDR3 is 11 residues. Germline CDR1 and CDR2: SNHLY and FYNNEI.

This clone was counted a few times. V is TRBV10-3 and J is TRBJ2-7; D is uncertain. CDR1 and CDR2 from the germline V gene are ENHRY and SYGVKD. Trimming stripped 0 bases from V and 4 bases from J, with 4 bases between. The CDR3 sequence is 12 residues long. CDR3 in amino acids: CAISESGYEQYF. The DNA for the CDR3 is TGTGCCATCAGTGAGTCGGGGTACGAGCAGTACTTC.

CDR3 DNA sequence: TGTGCCAGCAGCGTATTCTCTGGGGCCAACGTCCTGACTTTC. It specifies CASSVFSGANVLTF. The chain is built from TRBV9 and TRBJ2-6; no clear D gene. Germline CDR1 SGDLS, CDR2 YYNGEE. Trimming stripped 1 base from V and 0 bases from J, with 2 bases between. CDR3 size: 14 residues.

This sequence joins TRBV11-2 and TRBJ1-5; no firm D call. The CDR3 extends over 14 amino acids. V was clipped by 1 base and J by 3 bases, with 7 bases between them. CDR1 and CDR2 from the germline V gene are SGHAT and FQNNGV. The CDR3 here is CASSLGRNNQPQHF. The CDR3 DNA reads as TGTGCCAGCAGCTTAGGGAGAAACAATCAGCCCCAGCATTTT.

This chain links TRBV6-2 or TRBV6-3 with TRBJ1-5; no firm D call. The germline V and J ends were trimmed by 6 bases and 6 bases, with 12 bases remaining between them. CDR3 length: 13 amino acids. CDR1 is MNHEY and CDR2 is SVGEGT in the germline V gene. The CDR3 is CASRPRVGQPQHF. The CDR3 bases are TGTGCCAGCAGGCCTCGGGTCGGTCAGCCCCAGCATTTT.